This T cell receptor (beta chain) was identified in a study of blood T cell repertoires in COVID-19. Study-wide background: Italy, Spain and the United States were the sources of the convalescent and acute COVID-19 samples. From T cells, B-cell-depleted T cells, or PBMCs came the material, which was cDNA or gDNA.

Participant reports of clinical history set cohort assignment. As originally analysed: Amplified reference gene primers provided the basis for estimating nucleated cell counts. Repertoires were generated with immunoSEQ multiplex PCR, while TCRdb's copy carries only in-frame clones and drops some. That table is the source of V, J and clone size, and D and trimming were worked out from the DNA. The data show 300,000 to 400,000 clones, approximately 88% seen once. Germline V CDR1 and CDR2: MNHNS, SASEGT. This CDR3 has 14 residues. The V gene lost 3 bases and the J gene lost 9 bases, with 15 bases spanning the gap. This clone came up once.

This TCR came from a woman aged 25-40 years with acute COVID-19. The genes are TRBV6-1 and TRBJ2-4; possibly TRBD2 for D (6 bases). Sequencing input: PBMCs or T cells enriched from blood (not recorded which). The CDR3 sequence: CASSDGDWESIQYF. CDR3 nucleotides: TGTGCCAGCAGTGACGGGGACTGGGAAAGCATTCAGTACTTC.